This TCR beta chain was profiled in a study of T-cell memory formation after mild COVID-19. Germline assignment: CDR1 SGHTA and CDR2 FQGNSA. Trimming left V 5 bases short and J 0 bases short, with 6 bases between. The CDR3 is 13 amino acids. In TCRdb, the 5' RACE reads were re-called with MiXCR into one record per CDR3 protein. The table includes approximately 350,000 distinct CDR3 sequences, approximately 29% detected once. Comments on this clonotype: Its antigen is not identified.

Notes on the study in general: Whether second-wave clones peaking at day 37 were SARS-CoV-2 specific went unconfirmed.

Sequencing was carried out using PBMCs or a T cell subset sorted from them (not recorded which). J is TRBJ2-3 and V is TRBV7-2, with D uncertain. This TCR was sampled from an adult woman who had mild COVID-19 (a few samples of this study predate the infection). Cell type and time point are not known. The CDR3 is CASSNPSTDTQYF. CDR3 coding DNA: TGTGCCAGCAGCAACCCAAGCACAGATACGCAGTATTTT.